The T cell receptor (beta chain) under discussion was sequenced for a study of cytomegalovirus exposure and HLA in healthy donors. Study-level results: TCR beta V segments were, for the most part, productive about 87% or about 30% of the time in an earlier analysis. In vitro data verified a few CMV-associated chains as specific for CMV antigens. Further analysis was carried out later, and it showed several of the most significant clusters appearing linked to common viral pathogens.

Comments on this clone: As yet, its antigen is unknown.

The PCR contained 60 Vbeta and 13 Jbeta primers. Here immunoSEQ multiplex PCR was the method, and the copy in TCRdb shows in-frame clones only, minus some. In the table there are some 150,000 clones, roughly four fifths of which are singletons. This TCR derives from a man aged 18-30 years in good health and CMV-seropositive. The sequenced sample consisted of PBMCs.

The CDR3 DNA reads TGTGCCAGCAGCTTTGTGGGGGGGAGCTCCTACGAGCAGTACTTC. Amino acids: CASSFVGGSSYEQYF. V is TRBV5-6 and J is TRBJ2-7, with 7 bases lining up with TRBD2. CDR1 and CDR2 (germline): SGHDT, YYEEEE. V shed 2 bases, J shed 0 bases, and the junction held 5 bases outside the gene matches. This CDR3 contains 15 residues.